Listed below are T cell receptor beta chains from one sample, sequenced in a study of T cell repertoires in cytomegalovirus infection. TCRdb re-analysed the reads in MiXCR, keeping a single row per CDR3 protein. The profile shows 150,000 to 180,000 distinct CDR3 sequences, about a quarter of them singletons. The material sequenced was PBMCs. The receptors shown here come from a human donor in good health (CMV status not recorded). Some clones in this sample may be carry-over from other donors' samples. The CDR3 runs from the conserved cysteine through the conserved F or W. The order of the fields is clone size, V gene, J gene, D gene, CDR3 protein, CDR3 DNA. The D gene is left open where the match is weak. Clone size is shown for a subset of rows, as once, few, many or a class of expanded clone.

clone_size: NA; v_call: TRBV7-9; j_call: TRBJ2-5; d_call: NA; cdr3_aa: CASSPGSQETQYF; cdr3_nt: TGTGCCAGCAGCCCCGGGAGCCAAGAGACCCAGTACTTC
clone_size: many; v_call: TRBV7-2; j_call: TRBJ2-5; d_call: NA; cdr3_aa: CASSKRTVQETQYF; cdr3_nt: TGTGCCAGCAGCAAGAGGACAGTCCAAGAGACCCAGTACTTC
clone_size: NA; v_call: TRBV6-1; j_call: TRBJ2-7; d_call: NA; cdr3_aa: CASRESGAYEQYF; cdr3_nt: TGTGCCAGCAGGGAATCTGGCGCCTACGAGCAGTACTTC
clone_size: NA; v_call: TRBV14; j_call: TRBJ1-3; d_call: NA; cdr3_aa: CARTAGPNLKPF; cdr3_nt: TGTGCCAGGACCGCGGGGCCGAACTTAAAGCCTTTT
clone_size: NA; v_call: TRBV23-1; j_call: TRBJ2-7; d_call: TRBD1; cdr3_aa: CASRLSGGPPEQYF; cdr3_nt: TGCGCCAGCAGACTATCAGGGGGCCCCCCCGAGCAGTACTTC
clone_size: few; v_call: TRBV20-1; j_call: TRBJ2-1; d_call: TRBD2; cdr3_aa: CSARDAGDSNEQFF; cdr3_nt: TGCAGTGCTAGAGATGCGGGAGATTCAAATGAGCAGTTCTTC
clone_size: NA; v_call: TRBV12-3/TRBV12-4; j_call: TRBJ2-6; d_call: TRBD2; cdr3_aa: CASSPGRDYSGANVLTF; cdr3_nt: TGTGCCAGCAGTCCCGGGAGGGATTACTCTGGGGCCAACGTCCTGACTTTC
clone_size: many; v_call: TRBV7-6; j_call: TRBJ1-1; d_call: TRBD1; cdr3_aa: CASSFRIRGPSLNTEAFF; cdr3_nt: TGTGCCAGCAGCTTCCGAATAAGGGGGCCCTCGTTGAACACTGAAGCTTTCTTT
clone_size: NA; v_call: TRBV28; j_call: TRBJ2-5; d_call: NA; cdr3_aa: CASRFSYSGTQYF; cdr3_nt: TGTGCCAGCAGATTTTCTTACAGCGGGACCCAGTACTTC
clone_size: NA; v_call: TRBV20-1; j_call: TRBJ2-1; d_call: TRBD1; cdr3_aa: CSATRDSNYNEQFF; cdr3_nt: TGCAGTGCCACCCGGGACAGTAACTACAATGAGCAGTTCTTC
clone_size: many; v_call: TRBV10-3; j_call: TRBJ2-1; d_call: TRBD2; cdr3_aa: CAISESGLAENNEQFF; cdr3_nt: TGTGCCATCAGTGAGTCGGGCCTAGCGGAAAACAATGAGCAGTTCTTC
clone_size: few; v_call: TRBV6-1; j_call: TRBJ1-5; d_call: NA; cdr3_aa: CASKAGTAQPQHF; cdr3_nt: TGTGCCAGCAAAGCCGGGACTGCCCAGCCCCAGCATTTT
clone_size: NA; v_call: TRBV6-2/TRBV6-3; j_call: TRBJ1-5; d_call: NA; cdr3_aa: CASSKRGYPQPQHF; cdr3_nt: TGTGCCAGCAGTAAAAGGGGTTACCCTCAGCCCCAGCATTTT
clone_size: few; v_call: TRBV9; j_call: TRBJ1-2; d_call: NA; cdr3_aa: CASSVGFRDLGYTF; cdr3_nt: TGTGCCAGCAGCGTAGGATTTCGGGATCTTGGCTACACCTTC
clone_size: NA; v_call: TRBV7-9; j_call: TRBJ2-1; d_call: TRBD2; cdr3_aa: CASSPQGLAGSYNEQFF; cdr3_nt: TGTGCCAGCAGCCCACAGGGACTAGCGGGATCCTACAATGAGCAGTTCTTC
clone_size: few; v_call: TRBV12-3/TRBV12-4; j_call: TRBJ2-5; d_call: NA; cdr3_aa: CASSFQGGETQYF; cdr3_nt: TGTGCCAGCAGCTTTCAGGGGGGAGAGACCCAGTACTTC
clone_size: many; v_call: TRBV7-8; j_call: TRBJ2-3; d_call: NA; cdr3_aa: CASDSGGSDTQYF; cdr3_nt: TGTGCCAGCGACTCGGGGGGCTCAGATACGCAGTATTTT
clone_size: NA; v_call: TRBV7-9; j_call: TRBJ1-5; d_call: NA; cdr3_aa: CASSSADPNQPQHF; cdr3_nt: TGTGCCAGCAGCTCTGCAGACCCCAATCAGCCCCAGCATTTT
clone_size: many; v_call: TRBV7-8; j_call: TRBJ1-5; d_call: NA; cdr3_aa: CASSSQVSNQPQHF; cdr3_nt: TGTGCCAGCAGCTCGCAGGTCAGCAATCAGCCCCAGCATTTT
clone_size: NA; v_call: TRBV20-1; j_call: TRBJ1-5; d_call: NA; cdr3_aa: CSATGRGSQPQHF; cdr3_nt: TGCAGTGCTACAGGAAGGGGTAGTCAGCCCCAGCATTTT
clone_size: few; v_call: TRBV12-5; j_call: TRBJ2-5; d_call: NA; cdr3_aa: CASGLDSGETQYF; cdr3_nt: TGTGCTAGTGGTTTGGACTCGGGAGAGACCCAGTACTTC
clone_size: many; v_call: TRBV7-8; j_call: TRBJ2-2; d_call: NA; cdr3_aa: CASSSEAAEDGELFF; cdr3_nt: TGTGCCAGCAGCTCCGAGGCGGCCGAGGACGGGGAGCTGTTTTTT
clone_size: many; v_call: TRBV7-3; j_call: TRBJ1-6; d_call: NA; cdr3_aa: CASSRDGGYNSPLHF; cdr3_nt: TGTGCCAGCAGCCGTGATGGGGGCTATAATTCACCCCTCCACTTT
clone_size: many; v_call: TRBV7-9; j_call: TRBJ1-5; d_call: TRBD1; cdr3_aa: CASSLGRDRGLNQPQHF; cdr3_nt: TGTGCCAGCAGCTTAGGTCGGGACAGGGGGCTCAATCAGCCCCAGCATTTT
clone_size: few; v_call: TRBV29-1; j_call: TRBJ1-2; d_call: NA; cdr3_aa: CSVVRQEGGYTF; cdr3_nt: TGCAGCGTTGTGCGGCAGGAGGGTGGCTACACCTTC
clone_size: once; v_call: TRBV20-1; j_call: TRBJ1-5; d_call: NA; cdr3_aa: CSANERINQPQHF; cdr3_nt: TGCAGTGCTAACGAACGGATCAATCAGCCCCAGCATTTT
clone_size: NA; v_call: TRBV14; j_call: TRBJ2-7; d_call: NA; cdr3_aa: CASSQKQVAVQYF; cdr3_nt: TGTGCCAGCAGCCAGAAGCAGGTCGCCGTGCAGTACTTC
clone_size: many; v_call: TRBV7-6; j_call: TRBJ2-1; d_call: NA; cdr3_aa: CASSRDSLGNEQFF; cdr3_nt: TGTGCCAGCAGCCGGGACTCGTTGGGAAATGAGCAGTTCTTC
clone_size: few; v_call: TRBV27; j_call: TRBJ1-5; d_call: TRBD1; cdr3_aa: CASRTYRGQPQHF; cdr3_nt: TGTGCCAGCAGGACATACAGGGGGCAGCCCCAGCATTTT